This is a list of T cell receptor beta chains from one sample in a study of blood T cell repertoires in COVID-19. Libraries were prepared by immunoSEQ multiplex PCR; TCRdb keeps only in-frame clonotypes and omits some of them. The sample consists of about 300,000 clones, around four fifths of them appearing once. The sequencing input was peripheral blood. The receptor source for this set is a woman in her 50s who had recovered from COVID-19. Each CDR3 is given with its conserved first and last residue. The order of the fields is clone size, J gene, D gene, V gene, CDR3 protein, CDR3 DNA. The D gene is left open where the match is weak. Size is omitted from some rows. Given values are once, few, many or a class for expanded clones.

NA	TRBJ2-7	TRBD2	TRBV27	CASSPPPSGGYEQYF	TGTGCCAGCAGTCCCCCGCCTAGCGGGGGCTACGAGCAGTACTTC
NA	TRBJ2-7	NA	TRBV11-2	CASSSTGLIYEQYF	TGTGCCAGCAGCTCTACAGGGCTAATCTACGAGCAGTACTTC
NA	TRBJ1-1	NA	TRBV7-2	CASSPRVGLHTEAFF	TGTGCCAGCAGCCCCCGCGTTGGGCTGCACACTGAAGCTTTCTTT
once	TRBJ2-6	NA	TRBV19	CASSIDWGVTGANVLTF	TGTGCCAGTAGTATAGATTGGGGAGTCACTGGGGCCAACGTCCTGACTTTC
NA	TRBJ2-7	NA	TRBV4-1	CASSQNFLAEYEQYF	TGCGCCAGCAGCCAGAATTTTCTGGCGGAATACGAGCAGTACTTC
NA	TRBJ1-2	TRBD1	TRBV28	CASSLEGAGTGAIYGYTF	TGTGCCAGCAGTTTGGAAGGTGCGGGGACAGGGGCCATCTATGGCTACACCTTC
NA	TRBJ2-3	TRBD2	TRBV19	CASRDSGGAKDTQYF	TGTGCCAGTAGGGATAGCGGGGGGGCCAAAGATACGCAGTATTTT
NA	TRBJ2-7	NA	TRBV6-2/TRBV6-3	CASSYSGSGSYEQYF	TGTGCCAGCAGTTACTCTGGGAGTGGGTCCTACGAGCAGTACTTC
NA	TRBJ1-2	NA	TRBV6-2/TRBV6-3	CASSSQINYGYTF	TGTGCCAGCAGTTCCCAGATTAACTATGGCTACACCTTC
NA	TRBJ1-2	TRBD1	TRBV28	CASSFGQGARGYTF	TGTGCCAGCAGTTTTGGACAGGGGGCGCGTGGCTACACCTTC
NA	TRBJ2-3	NA	TRBV12-3/TRBV12-4	CASTYEGTQYF	TGTGCCAGCACCTACGAGGGTACGCAGTATTTT
once	TRBJ2-1	TRBD2	TRBV18	CASSKGAGVPYNEQFF	TGTGCCAGCTCAAAAGGGGCGGGAGTTCCCTACAATGAGCAGTTCTTC
NA	TRBJ1-5	NA	TRBV20-1	CSASLGGSSNQPQHF	TGCAGTGCTAGTTTGGGAGGGAGTAGCAATCAGCCCCAGCATTTT
once	TRBJ2-5	TRBD2	TRBV11-2	CASSALADQETQYF	TGTGCCAGCAGCGCTCTAGCGGACCAAGAGACCCAGTACTTC
NA	TRBJ1-2	NA	TRBV27	CASSLSGAPYGYTF	TGTGCCAGCAGTTTATCGGGGGCGCCTTATGGCTACACCTTC
NA	TRBJ1-1	NA	TRBV18	CASSLSRVNTEAFF	TGTGCCAGCTCGCTATCCAGGGTGAACACTGAAGCTTTCTTT
once	TRBJ1-5	NA	TRBV7-2	CASSTSSGQGSNQPQHF	TGTGCCAGCAGCACCTCATCTGGGCAGGGTAGCAATCAGCCCCAGCATTTT
once	TRBJ1-5	NA	TRBV7-2	CASSLGGVFRQPQHF	TGTGCCAGCAGCTTAGGGGGGGTTTTTAGACAGCCCCAGCATTTT
NA	TRBJ1-1	NA	TRBV19	CATSTGLNTEAFF	TGTGCCACCTCAACAGGTTTGAACACTGAAGCTTTCTTT
NA	TRBJ2-1	NA	TRBV5-1	CASSSTTVRGGEQFF	TGCGCCAGCAGCTCCACTACCGTCAGGGGTGGTGAGCAGTTCTTC
once	TRBJ2-7	TRBD1	TRBV15	CATSLDSGQLEQYF	TGTGCCACCAGCCTTGACTCGGGACAGCTCGAGCAGTACTTC
NA	TRBJ1-2	NA	TRBV28	CASSLSQGINGYTF	TGTGCCAGCAGTTTATCACAGGGTATTAATGGCTACACCTTC